The 26 T cell receptor beta chains below were found in one sample sequenced in a study of cytomegalovirus exposure and HLA in healthy donors. Researchers ran the PCR with 60 Vbeta and 13 Jbeta primers. The table came from immunoSEQ multiplex PCR; TCRdb's copy has only in-frame clones and leaves some out. The sample includes about 120,000 clones. Sequencing was done on a sample of PBMCs. All receptors come from a man between 18 and 35 years old in good health and CMV-seronegative.

This chain joins TRBV2 and TRBJ2-5, with D tentatively TRBD1 (5 bases). Trimming pared 6 bases from V and 0 bases from J, leaving 14 bases between. Germline V gene data show CDR1 as SNHLY and CDR2 as FYNNEI. The CDR3 loop spans 15 amino acids. The CDR3 nucleotides are TGTGCCAGCAGGCGAAGACAGTTGAACCAAGAGACCCAGTACTTC. It is translated as CASRRRQLNQETQYF.

The chain carries TRBV13 and TRBJ2-5, with 8 bases fitting TRBD2. Germline CDR1 and CDR2: PRHDT and FYEKMQ (reference sequence). The CDR3 sequence is 15 residues long. V was clipped by 2 bases and J by 3 bases; unmatched bases: 5. Here the CDR3 DNA reads TGTGCCAGCAGCTTACCCGGGAGGGATAAAGAGACCCAGTACTTC. As protein: CASSLPGRDKETQYF.

CDR3 DNA sequence: TGTGCCAGCAGTTACGAGGGCAGAAGCGAAAAACTGTTTTTT. This encodes CASSYEGRSEKLFF. The chain recombines TRBV6-6 with TRBJ1-4; D unresolved. Trimming shortened V by 2 bases and J by 8 bases, and 12 bases separated the two germline ends. Germline V gene lookup returns CDR1 MNHNY and CDR2 SVGAGI (reference sequence). The CDR3 loop spans 14 amino acids.

This chain joins TRBV2 and TRBJ2-3; D is uncertain. Trimming stripped 11 bases from V and 4 bases from J, with 10 bases between. Germline V gene lookup returns CDR1 SNHLY and CDR2 FYNNEI. The CDR3 loop spans 11 amino acids. CDR3 sequence reads: CAARWADTQYF. The CDR3 region has the DNA TGTGCCGCGAGGTGGGCAGATACGCAGTATTTT.

The chain combines TRBV4-1 with TRBJ2-5, with a tentative D call TRBD2 (6 bases). The germline V and J ends were trimmed by 3 bases and 3 bases, with 20 bases remaining between them. Per germline, CDR1 MGHRA and CDR2 YSYEKL. CDR3 length: 17 residues. The CDR3 bases are TGCGCCAGCAGCCAGCTAGGTACTAGCCTCTTGGAAGAGACCCAGTACTTC. Translated: CASSQLGTSLLEETQYF.

V usage is TRBV19 and J usage is TRBJ2-5; D possibly corresponds to TRBD1 (5 bases). The end of the DNA fits TRBJ2-7 better, so the J call may be wrong. Germline assignment: CDR1 LNHDA and CDR2 SQIVND (reference sequence). This CDR3 is 13 amino acids long. CDR3: CASSPGRSGEQYF. In DNA, the CDR3 is TGTGCCAGTTCCCCAGGGCGATCGGGCGAGCAGTACTTC.

The chain carries TRBV28 and TRBJ2-7; 8 bases fit TRBD2. Germline V gene sequence: CDR1 MDHEN, CDR2 SYDVKM. The CDR3 is 15 amino acids. Losses at the gene ends were 5 bases for V and 1 base for J; bases not matched to a gene: 7. The CDR3 sequence is CASSGVAGPSYEQYF. CDR3 coding DNA: TGTGCCAGCAGTGGGGTAGCGGGGCCTTCCTACGAGCAGTACTTC.

J is TRBJ2-7 and V is TRBV5-6, with 7 bases that match TRBD1. Germline trimming cut 0 bases from V and 5 bases from J; bases unmatched to any gene: 2. From germline, CDR1 is SGHDT and CDR2 YYEEEE. This CDR3 comprises 13 residues. The CDR3 DNA is TGTGCCAGCAGCTTGGACAGGGGCCACGAGCAGTACTTC. Amino acids: CASSLDRGHEQYF.

This sequence joins TRBV5-6 and TRBJ2-3, with D perhaps matching TRBD2 (7 bases). CDR3 length equals 13 residues. Germline CDR1 reads SGHDT; CDR2 reads YYEEEE. V lost 7 bases to trimming and J lost 5 bases, with 14 bases between them. CDR3 amino acids: CASRWGGGDTQYF. The DNA of the CDR3 is TGTGCCAGCCGGTGGGGGGGCGGAGATACGCAGTATTTT.

The genes are TRBV18 and TRBJ2-1, with 12 bases that match TRBD2. Germline V lookup: CDR1 KGHSH, CDR2 LQKENI. The CDR3 sequence is 16 residues long. V lost 5 bases to trimming and J lost 7 bases; unmatched junction nucleotides: 9. The CDR3, as DNA: TGTGCCAGCTCATTGGCCGGGACTAGCGGGCAGAATGAGCAGTTCTTC. It is translated as CASSLAGTSGQNEQFF.

The chain recombines TRBV2 with TRBJ1-5; 11 bases fit TRBD1. The CDR3 has 15 amino acids. V was pared by 7 bases and J by 6 bases, with 8 bases of the junction left unmatched. The germline gives CDR1 SNHLY, CDR2 FYNNEI. As DNA, the CDR3 is TGTGCCAGCACTTTGGACAGGGGGCTTTTTCAGCCCCAGCATTTT. It codes for CASTLDRGLFQPQHF.

This chain uses TRBV7-9 with TRBJ2-3; a weak D match, TRBD1 (5 bases). V was clipped by 7 bases and J by 3 bases, with 17 bases between them. The CDR3 consists of 15 residues. Germline-derived CDR1 and CDR2 are SEHNR and FQNEAQ (reference sequence). CDR3 protein: CASTQTVISTDTQYF. The CDR3 nucleotides read TGTGCCAGCACTCAGACAGTTATATCAACAGATACGCAGTATTTT.

V usage is TRBV1 and J usage is TRBJ1-4; the D call in the table, TRBD1, was not verified against the DNA. TRBV1 is a pseudogene. The CDR3 has 16 residues. The CDR3 reads CTSSQGCGTANEKLFF. The CDR3 DNA sequence: TGCACCAGCAGCCAAGGGTGCGGGACAGCTAATGAAAAACTGTTTTTT.

The V and J genes are TRBV5-1 and TRBJ2-1; D gene uncertain. The germline V gene encodes CDR1 SGHRS and CDR2 YFSETQ. V lost 3 bases and J 3 bases, leaving 10 bases between the germline ends. The CDR3 contains 14 residues. CDR3 protein: CASSSGRNYNEQFF. In DNA, the CDR3 is TGCGCCAGCAGCTCTGGCAGGAACTACAATGAGCAGTTCTTC.

This rearrangement joins TRBV5-1 to TRBJ1-4, with D maybe TRBD1 (6 bases). Looked up from germline, CDR1 is SGHRS and CDR2 is YFSETQ. V gave up 0 bases and J gave up 8 bases, with 11 bases separating them. The CDR3 spans 14 residues. The CDR3 loop is CASSLGGPREKLFF. The DNA of the CDR3 is TGCGCCAGCAGCTTGGGGGGGCCGAGAGAAAAACTGTTTTTT.

The rearrangement uses TRBV6-5 and TRBJ1-1; D call uncertain. Germline V gene lookup returns CDR1 MNHEY and CDR2 SVGAGI. The ends were cut back, 5 bases at V and 7 bases at J, with 14 bases in the middle. CDR3 length: 13 amino acids. CDR3 protein: CASSSGVRSEAFF. The CDR3 DNA follows: TGTGCCAGCAGTAGCGGGGTAAGGAGTGAAGCTTTCTTT.

The rearrangement links TRBV27 to TRBJ1-2; 8 bases line up with TRBD1. The length of the CDR3 is 16 residues. The ends lost 4 bases at V and 1 base at J; junction bases unmatched: 8. Germline CDR1 and CDR2: MNHEY and SMNVEV (reference sequence). The CDR3 protein is CASSSSGGFFNYGYTF. The CDR3, as DNA: TGTGCCAGCAGTTCTTCAGGGGGCTTTTTTAACTATGGCTACACCTTC.

This chain joins TRBV5-1 and TRBJ1-3, with a tentative D call TRBD1 (5 bases). Trimming pared 0 bases from V and 4 bases from J, leaving 14 bases between. Germline V gives CDR1 SGHRS, CDR2 YFSETQ. CDR3 length: 16 residues. The DNA for the CDR3 is TGCGCCAGCAGCTTGGACGAGCAGGGTAGGGGAAACACCATATATTTT. As protein: CASSLDEQGRGNTIYF.

The chain uses TRBV5-4 and TRBJ2-2, with 11 bases aligning to TRBD2. The CDR3 is made up of 17 amino acids. Germline loops: CDR1 SGHNT, CDR2 YYREEE (reference sequence). Trimming at V came to 4 bases and at J to 6 bases, leaving 11 bases not matched to a gene. The CDR3 DNA is TGTGCCAGCAGCGGTACAACGCGGACTAGCGGGTCCGGGGAGCTGTTTTTT. This sequence encodes CASSGTTRTSGSGELFF.

DNA for the CDR3: TGTGCCAGCAGCTTAAGAGGATCTGAAGCTTTCTTT. Translated: CASSLRGSEAFF. This sequence joins TRBV7-9 and TRBJ1-1, with unresolved D. CDR1 SEHNR and CDR2 FQNEAQ come from the germline V gene (reference sequence). V was clipped by 2 bases and J by 6 bases, with 7 bases between them. This CDR3 region has 12 residues.

CDR3 in DNA: TGTGCCAGCAGGACAGGGTATAGCAATCAGCCCCAGCATTTT. This translates into CASRTGYSNQPQHF. This chain joins TRBV27 and TRBJ1-5; 7 nucleotides match TRBD1. V shed 6 bases, J shed 0 bases, and the junction held 2 bases outside the gene matches. The CDR3 contains 14 residues. Germline CDR1 and CDR2: MNHEY and SMNVEV (reference sequence).

The V and J genes are TRBV19 and TRBJ1-5; 7 bases are shared with TRBD1. Trimming took 10 bases from V and 0 from J; bases not matched to a gene: 9. This CDR3 is built from 15 residues. Germline lookup yields CDR1 LNHDA and CDR2 SQIVND (reference sequence). The CDR3 here is CAIGRGQNSNQPQHF. Here the CDR3 DNA reads TGTGCCATCGGGAGGGGGCAGAATAGCAATCAGCCCCAGCATTTT.

J is TRBJ2-5 and V is TRBV6-5; 7 bases align to TRBD1. CDR1 MNHEY and CDR2 SVGAGI come from the germline V gene. The V segment lost 7 bases and the J segment 1 base; nucleotides outside the gene matches: 6. The CDR3 length is 14 residues. CDR3 bases: TGTGCCAGCACCCGGGACAGACGCCAAGAGACCCAGTACTTC. This gives the protein CASTRDRRQETQYF.

This sequence joins TRBV5-8 and TRBJ1-4; D is ambiguous. Trimming pared 4 bases from V and 0 bases from J, leaving 4 bases between. The CDR3 length is 13 residues. From germline, CDR1 is SGHTS and CDR2 YDEGEE. Here the CDR3 reads CASSPATNEKLFF. The CDR3 region has the DNA TGTGCCAGCAGCCCCGCAACTAATGAAAAACTGTTTTTT.

The rearrangement links TRBV19 to TRBJ2-4; 10 bases are a match to TRBD2. The CDR3 extends over 16 amino acids. Germline V gives CDR1 LNHDA, CDR2 SQIVND (reference sequence). Germline trimming cut 7 bases from V and 4 bases from J; bases unmatched to any gene: 10. The CDR3 nucleotides read TGTGCCAGTAAGATACTAGCGGGGCCCGGGAAAAACATTCAGTACTTC. It specifies CASKILAGPGKNIQYF.

Points on this clone: One end of the junction is discordant with germline, which a read error may explain. The chain links TRBV18 to TRBJ1-5, with 9 nucleotides matching TRBD1. Germline CDR1 KGHSH, CDR2 LQKENI. There are 18 residues in the CDR3. The CDR3 DNA reads as TGTGCCAGCTCAGCACCGCCCAAGGACAGGGGTAGCAATCAGCCCCAGCATTTT. This gives the protein CASSAPPKDRGSNQPQHF.